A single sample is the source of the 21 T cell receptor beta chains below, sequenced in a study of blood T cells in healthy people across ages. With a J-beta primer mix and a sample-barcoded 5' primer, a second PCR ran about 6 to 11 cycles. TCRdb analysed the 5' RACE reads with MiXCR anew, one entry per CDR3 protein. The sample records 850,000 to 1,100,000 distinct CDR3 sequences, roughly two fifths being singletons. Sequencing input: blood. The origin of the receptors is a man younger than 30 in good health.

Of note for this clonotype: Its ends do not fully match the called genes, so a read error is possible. CDR3 residues: CAGSPRGGSNEKLFF. The CDR3 bases are TGTGCCGGCAGCCCGAGGGGGGGAAGTAATGAAAAACTGTTTTTT. The rearrangement uses TRBV6-6 and TRBJ1-4, with a weak D call TRBD1 (6 bases). Per the germline V gene, CDR1 is MNHNY and CDR2 is SVGAGI (reference sequence). The CDR3 has 15 amino acids.

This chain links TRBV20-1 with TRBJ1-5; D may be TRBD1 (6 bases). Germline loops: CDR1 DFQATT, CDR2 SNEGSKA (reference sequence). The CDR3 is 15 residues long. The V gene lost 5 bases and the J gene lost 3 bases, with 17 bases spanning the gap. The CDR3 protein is CSAQRRGLDNQPQHF. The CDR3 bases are TGCAGTGCTCAACGCAGGGGCCTTGACAATCAGCCCCAGCATTTT.

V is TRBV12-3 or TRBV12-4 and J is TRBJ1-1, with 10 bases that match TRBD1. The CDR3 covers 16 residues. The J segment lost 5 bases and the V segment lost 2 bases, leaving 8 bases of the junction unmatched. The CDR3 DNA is TGTGCCAGCAGTTTAAGGCCGGGACAGGGGCGAACTGAAGCTTTCTTT. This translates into CASSLRPGQGRTEAFF.

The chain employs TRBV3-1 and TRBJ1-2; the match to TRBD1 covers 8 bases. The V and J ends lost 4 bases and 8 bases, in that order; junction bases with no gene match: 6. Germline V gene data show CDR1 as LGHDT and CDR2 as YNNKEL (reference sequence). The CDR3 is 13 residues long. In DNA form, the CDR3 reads TGTGCCAGCAGCCCCTCGACAGGGGCCGGCTACACCTTC. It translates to CASSPSTGAGYTF.

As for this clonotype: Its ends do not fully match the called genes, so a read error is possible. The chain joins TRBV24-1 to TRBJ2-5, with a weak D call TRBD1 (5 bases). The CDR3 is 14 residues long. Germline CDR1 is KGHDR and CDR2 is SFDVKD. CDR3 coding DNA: TGTGACACCAGTGATTCGACAGTCCAAGAGACCCAGTACTTC. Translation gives CDTSDSTVQETQYF.

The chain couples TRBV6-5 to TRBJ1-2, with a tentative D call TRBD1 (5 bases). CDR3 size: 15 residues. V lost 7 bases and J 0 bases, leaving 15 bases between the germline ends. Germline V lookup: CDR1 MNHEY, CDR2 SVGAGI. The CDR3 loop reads CASKGHGPANYGYTF. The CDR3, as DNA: TGTGCCAGCAAAGGACATGGACCCGCTAACTATGGCTACACCTTC.

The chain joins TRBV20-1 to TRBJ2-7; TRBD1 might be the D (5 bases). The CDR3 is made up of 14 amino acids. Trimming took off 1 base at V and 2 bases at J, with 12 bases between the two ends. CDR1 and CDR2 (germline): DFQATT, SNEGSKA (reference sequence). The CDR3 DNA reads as TGCAGTGCTAGAGGGCTGGACAACCCCTACGAGCAGTACTTC. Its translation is CSARGLDNPYEQYF.

CDR3 in amino acids: CASSQGRPGGASDTQYF. Written as DNA, the CDR3 is TGCGCCAGCAGCCAAGGCCGGCCTGGCGGGGCTTCAGATACGCAGTATTTT. The chain employs TRBV4-3 and TRBJ2-3; possibly TRBD2 for D (6 bases). Germline-derived CDR1 and CDR2 are LGHNA and YSLEER. With 1 base removed from V and 4 bases from J, the gap between germline ends came to 18 bases. This CDR3 region has 17 residues.

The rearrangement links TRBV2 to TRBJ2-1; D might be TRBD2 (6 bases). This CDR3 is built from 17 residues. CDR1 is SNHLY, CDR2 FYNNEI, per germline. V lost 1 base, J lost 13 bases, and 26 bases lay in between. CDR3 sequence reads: CASSEEESGESEETQFF. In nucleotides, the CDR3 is TGTGCCAGCAGTGAAGAAGAGTCGGGGGAATCGGAAGAGACCCAGTTCTTC.

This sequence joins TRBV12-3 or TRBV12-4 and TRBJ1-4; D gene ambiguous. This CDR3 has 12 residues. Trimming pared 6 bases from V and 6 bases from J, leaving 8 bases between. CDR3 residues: CASRAVDEKLFF. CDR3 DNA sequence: TGTGCCAGCAGGGCCGTGGATGAAAAACTGTTTTTT.

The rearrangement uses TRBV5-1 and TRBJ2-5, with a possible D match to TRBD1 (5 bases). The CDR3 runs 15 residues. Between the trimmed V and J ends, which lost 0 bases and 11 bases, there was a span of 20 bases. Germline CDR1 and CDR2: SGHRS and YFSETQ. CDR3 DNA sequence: TGCGCCAGCAGCTTGGCAGTAGGGGTCTACAATGAGCAGTACTTC. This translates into CASSLAVGVYNEQYF.

The CDR3 protein is CASSCGDSYGYTF. The CDR3 nucleotides are TGTGCCAGCAGTTGCGGGGACTCCTATGGCTACACCTTC. J is TRBJ1-2 and V is TRBV12-3 or TRBV12-4; a weak D match, TRBD1 (5 bases). The CDR3 runs to 13 residues. Deletions cut 4 bases from V and 4 bases from J, with 10 bases between.

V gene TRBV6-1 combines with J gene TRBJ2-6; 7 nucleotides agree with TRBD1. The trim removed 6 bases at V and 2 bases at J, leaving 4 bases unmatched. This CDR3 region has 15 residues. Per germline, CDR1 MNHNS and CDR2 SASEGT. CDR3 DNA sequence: TGTGCCAGCAGCGACAGGGTAGCTGGGGCCAACGTCCTGACTTTC. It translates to CASSDRVAGANVLTF.

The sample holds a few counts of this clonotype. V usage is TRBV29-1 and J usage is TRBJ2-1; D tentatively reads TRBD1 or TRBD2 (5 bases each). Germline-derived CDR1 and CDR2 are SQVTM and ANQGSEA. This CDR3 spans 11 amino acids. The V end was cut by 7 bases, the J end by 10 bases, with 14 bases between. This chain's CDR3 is CSGVRDDEQFF. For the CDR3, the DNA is TGCAGCGGAGTCCGGGACGACGAGCAGTTCTTC.

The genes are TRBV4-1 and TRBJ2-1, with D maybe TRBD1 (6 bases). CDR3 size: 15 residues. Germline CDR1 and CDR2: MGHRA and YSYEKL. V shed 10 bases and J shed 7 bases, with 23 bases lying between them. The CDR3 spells CATADRSPGENEQFF. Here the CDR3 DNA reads TGCGCCACCGCGGACAGATCCCCAGGGGAGAATGAGCAGTTCTTC.

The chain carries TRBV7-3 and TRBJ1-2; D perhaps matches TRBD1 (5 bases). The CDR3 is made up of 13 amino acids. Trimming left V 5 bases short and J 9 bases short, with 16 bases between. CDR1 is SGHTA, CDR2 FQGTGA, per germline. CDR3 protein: CASSPAGVMRYTF. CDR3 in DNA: TGTGCCAGCAGCCCCGCGGGGGTGATGCGCTACACCTTC.

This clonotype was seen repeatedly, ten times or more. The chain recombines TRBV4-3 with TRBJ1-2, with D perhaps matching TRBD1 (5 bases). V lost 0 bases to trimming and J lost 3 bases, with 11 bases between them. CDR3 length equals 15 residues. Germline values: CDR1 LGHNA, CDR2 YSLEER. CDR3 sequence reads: CASSQERGLDYGYTF. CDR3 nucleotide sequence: TGCGCCAGCAGCCAAGAAAGGGGATTGGACTATGGCTACACCTTC.

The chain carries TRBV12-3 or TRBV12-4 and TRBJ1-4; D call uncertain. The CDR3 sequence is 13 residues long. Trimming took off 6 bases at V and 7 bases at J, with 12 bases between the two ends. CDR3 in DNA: TGTGCCAGCAGACGGATAGAGGGTGAAAAACTGTTTTTT. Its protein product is CASRRIEGEKLFF.

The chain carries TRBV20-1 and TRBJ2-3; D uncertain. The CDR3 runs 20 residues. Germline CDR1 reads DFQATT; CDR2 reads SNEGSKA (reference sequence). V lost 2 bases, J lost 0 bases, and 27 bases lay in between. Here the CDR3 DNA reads TGCAGTGCTAGAATCCGGGCACCCTACTCACCTACAACTAGCACAGATACGCAGTATTTT. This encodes CSARIRAPYSPTTSTDTQYF.

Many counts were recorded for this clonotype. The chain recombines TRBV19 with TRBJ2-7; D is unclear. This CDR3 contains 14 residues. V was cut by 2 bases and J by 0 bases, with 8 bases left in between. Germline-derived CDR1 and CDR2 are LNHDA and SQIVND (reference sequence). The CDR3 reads CASSIKITSYEQYF. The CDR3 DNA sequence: TGTGCCAGTAGTATAAAGATTACCTCCTACGAGCAGTACTTC.

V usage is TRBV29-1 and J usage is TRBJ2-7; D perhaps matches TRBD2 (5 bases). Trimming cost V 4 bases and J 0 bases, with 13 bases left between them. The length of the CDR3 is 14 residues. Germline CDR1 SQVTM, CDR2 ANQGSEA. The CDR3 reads CSVGGGSGSYEQYF. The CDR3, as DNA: TGCAGCGTTGGTGGCGGGTCTGGCTCCTACGAGCAGTACTTC.